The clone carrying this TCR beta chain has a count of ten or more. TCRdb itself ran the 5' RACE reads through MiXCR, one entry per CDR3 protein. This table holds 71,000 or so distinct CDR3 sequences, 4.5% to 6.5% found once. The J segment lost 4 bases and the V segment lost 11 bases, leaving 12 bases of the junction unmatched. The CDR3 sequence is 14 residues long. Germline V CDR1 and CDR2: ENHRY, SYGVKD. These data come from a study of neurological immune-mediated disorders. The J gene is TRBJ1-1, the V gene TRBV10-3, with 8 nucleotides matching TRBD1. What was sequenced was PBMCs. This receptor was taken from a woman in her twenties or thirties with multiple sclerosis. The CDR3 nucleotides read TGTGCCTTACGCCCCGGGACAGGTTCCACTGAAGCTTTCTTT. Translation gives CALRPGTGSTEAFF.